This T cell receptor (beta chain) is from a study of blood T cell repertoires in COVID-19 (TCRdb year 2020). Study-wide context: Samples from collaborators originated in the United States, Italy and Spain and spanned both the acute and convalescent phases of COVID-19. The material from the prospective study consisted of cDNA or gDNA derived from T cells, B-cell-depleted T cells, or PBMCs. Subjects who had been exposed to COVID-19, were actively infected with it, or had recovered from it provided the deeply sampled blood TCRbeta repertoires that made up the dataset. The repertoires were released in a freely available public database meant as a resource for research on the immune response to SARS-CoV-2. The samples were drawn from the first 160 participants of the ongoing ImmuneRACE study and from 950 to 1,500 subjects provided by 6 global collaborators. A de-identified subject ID, COVID-19 status, age in years and sex were almost always included in the sample metadata. Where HLA class I and class II types were available, the types were taken from metadata supplied by the sample provider, not from assay-based typing. The full study reports these points: Clinical and demographic metadata were provided uncurated, with the amount varying by source and participant.

The collaborating institutions used their own protocols to collect whole blood in K2EDTA tubes. For TCRbeta analysis, collaborators shipped samples as frozen whole blood, isolated PBMCs, or DNA extracted from either of those sample types. The immunoSEQ Assay, a bias-controlled multiplex PCR, was used to amplify TCRbeta CDR3 regions from genomic DNA. As for how the authors treated the data: Nucleated cell counts per sample were estimated from amplification of reference gene primers within the assay. To quantify the absolute abundance of each unique TCRbeta CDR3 rearrangement, sequence reads were collapsed and filtered. Productive Simpson clonality was computed per sample as the square root of Simpson's diversity index over productive rearrangements. TCRdb holds this immuneACCESS table with in-frame rearrangements only. Some clones are missing; in checked studies, unresolved V genes explain under half, and the rest has no known cause. Clone size and the V and J calls come from that table; the DNA yielded D and trimming. In this sample the table shows about 120,000 clones, more than 75% of which occur a single time. In total, the top ten clones hold approximately 3.5% of the sample.

As for this clone: Its antigen target is currently unknown. No much larger clone is present one base from it, and per-base qualities are unavailable.

The germline V gene encodes CDR1 SGHRS and CDR2 YFSETQ. The CDR3 covers 15 residues, taking in both the cysteine and the phenylalanine. The read is trimmed to its CDR3 DNA, 45 bases read in frame from base 1. Trimming accounts for 3 bases at V and 5 bases at J, while the number of junction bases matched to no gene is 6. This sequence was found in a woman aged 50 to 60 with acute or convalescent COVID-19. Source material: peripheral blood. The chain employs TRBV5-1 and TRBJ2-5, and 11 junctional nucleotides match TRBD2. The sequenced DNA: TGCGCCAGCAGCTCACTAGCGGGAGAATCCGAGACCCAGTACTTC. Its protein is CASSSLAGESETQYF.